This entry is about one TCR beta chain. The target antigen is unknown. The data were taken from a study of CD8+CD57+ T cells in acquired aplastic anemia. Turning to the study itself: Sorted CD4+ and CD8+ cells gave a mean 3.2 ug DNA, range about 0.2 to 27.4 ug. The study obtained about 10.8 million reads on average for CD4+ cells from healthy donors. Findings and limits, study-wide: Significance was not reached for CD8+ Simpson's diversity between patients and controls. Shared by patients and controls, almost 30 CD8+ CDR3s were abundant in patients.

Genomic DNA was employed as the template in profiling TCR beta VDJ and CDR3. TCRdb reanalysed the reads using MiXCR and keeps one entry per CDR3 protein. The top ten hold about 15% of the sample, which has approximately 170,000 distinct CDR3 sequences, 50% to 55% seen once. This CDR3 contains 15 residues. Germline CDR1 is SGHDN and CDR2 is FVKESK. V dropped 0 bases and J dropped 0 bases, with 9 bases sitting between them. Material: sorted CD4+, CD8+, or CD8+CD57+ T cells (not recorded which) from PBMCs. The chain uses TRBV14 and TRBJ2-7; the D gene is possibly TRBD1 (5 bases). The TCR originated in a human donor in good health, serving as a control. CDR3 bases: TGTGCCAGCAGCCAAGAGACAGCCCGCTCCTACGAGCAGTACTTC. Its translation is CASSQETARSYEQYF.